These 18 T cell receptor beta chains share one sample of origin, sequenced in a study of T cell responses to AZD1222 COVID-19 vaccine. The assay was immunoSEQ multiplex PCR, and TCRdb's table has in-frame clones only and misses some. The sample records about 120,000 clones, about 88% being singletons. The sample here was peripheral blood, taken on day 0 of AZD1222 vaccination. These receptors were taken from an adult in good health.

This clone has just a few counts. The rearrangement links TRBV5-8 to TRBJ2-6; 12 bases fit TRBD2. The CDR3 runs to 18 residues. In germline, CDR1 is SGHTS, CDR2 YDEGEE. J gave up 0 bases and V 4 bases, and 5 bases lay outside the gene matches. CDR3 residues: CASSRTSGASSGANVLTF. CDR3 bases: TGTGCCAGCAGCCGGACTAGCGGGGCAAGCTCTGGGGCCAACGTCCTGACTTTC.

This clone was recorded only once. This chain joins TRBV7-9 and TRBJ2-6; D remains ambiguous. In germline, CDR1 is SEHNR, CDR2 FQNEAQ (reference sequence). The CDR3 has 15 residues. V was trimmed by 1 base and J by 0 bases, leaving 4 bases between them. The CDR3 spells CASSLDLSGANVLTF. CDR3 DNA sequence: TGTGCCAGCAGCTTAGACCTCTCTGGGGCCAACGTCCTGACTTTC. The full variable domain, its missing parts supplied by reference TRBV7-9 and TRBJ2-6, is DTGVSQNPRHKITKRGQNVTFRCDPISEHNRLYWYRQTLGQGPEFLTYFQNEAQLEKSRLLSDRFSAERPKGSFSTLEIQRTEQGDSAMYLCASSLDLSGANVLTFGAGSRLTVL.

V is TRBV7-9 and J is TRBJ1-1, with a possible D match to TRBD1 (6 bases). Germline-derived CDR1 and CDR2 are SEHNR and FQNEAQ (reference sequence). Trimming cost V 2 bases and J 2 bases, with 12 bases left between them. The CDR3 is made up of 15 amino acids. CDR3 sequence: CASSLQTGHNTEAFF. Written as DNA, the CDR3 is TGTGCCAGCAGCTTACAAACGGGACACAACACTGAAGCTTTCTTT.

The chain has TRBV5-6 and TRBJ2-7; TRBD2 might be the D (5 bases). Germline V CDR1 and CDR2: SGHDT, YYEEEE. Trimming removed 1 base from V and 4 bases from J, with 12 bases in between. The CDR3 extends over 14 amino acids. The CDR3 DNA reads TGTGCCAGCAGCTTGATCGTCAGGAGGTACGAGCAGTACTTC. It is translated as CASSLIVRRYEQYF.

The rearrangement uses TRBV29-1 and TRBJ2-3; 7 nucleotides line up with TRBD1. The CDR3 is made up of 15 amino acids. In germline, CDR1 is SQVTM, CDR2 ANQGSEA. J was trimmed by 1 base and V by 0 bases; bases with no gene match: 4. The CDR3 protein is CSVEDTGDGTDTQYF. CDR3 coding DNA: TGCAGCGTTGAAGACACAGGGGACGGCACAGATACGCAGTATTTT.

The chain couples TRBV27 to TRBJ1-4; D is unresolved. Germline CDR1 and CDR2: MNHEY and SMNVEV (reference sequence). The CDR3 totals 16 residues. V gave up 0 bases and J gave up 5 bases, with 13 bases separating them. In DNA form, the CDR3 reads TGTGCCAGCAGTTTATCAGGTGGCAATGGGAATGAAAAACTGTTTTTT. Its protein product is CASSLSGGNGNEKLFF.

The J gene is TRBJ2-7, the V gene TRBV9; 7 bases map to TRBD2. This CDR3 is built from 14 residues. CDR1 and CDR2 from the germline V gene are SGDLS and YYNGEE. V trimming: 0 bases; J trimming: 2 bases; junction bases outside the gene matches: 2. The CDR3 sequence: CASSVAGLAYEQYF. CDR3 DNA sequence: TGTGCCAGCAGCGTAGCCGGACTAGCCTACGAGCAGTACTTC.

The chain recombines TRBV7-9 with TRBJ2-5; a possible D gene is TRBD1 (6 bases). Trimming removed 3 bases from V and 5 bases from J, with 13 bases in between. CDR1 and CDR2 (germline): SEHNR, FQNEAQ (reference sequence). The CDR3 has 14 amino acids. CDR3 protein: CASSFPGVLETQYF. The DNA of the CDR3 is TGTGCCAGCAGCTTCCCAGGGGTTTTGGAGACCCAGTACTTC. Variable domain in full (rest from reference TRBV7-9 and TRBJ2-5): DTGVSQNPRHKITKRGQNVTFRCDPISEHNRLYWYRQTLGQGPEFLTYFQNEAQLEKSRLLSDRFSAERPKGSFSTLEIQRTEQGDSAMYLCASSFPGVLETQYFGPGTRLLVL.

The chain carries TRBV7-2 and TRBJ1-4, with a weak D call TRBD1 (5 bases). Germline lookup yields CDR1 SGHTA and CDR2 FQGNSA. V was pared by 0 bases and J by 8 bases, with 16 bases between. CDR3 length: 16 amino acids. The CDR3 sequence is CASSLASSGGGEKLFF. As DNA, the CDR3 is TGTGCCAGCAGCTTAGCTAGCTCTGGGGGAGGAGAAAAACTGTTTTTT.

V and J are TRBV5-1 and TRBJ2-3; D perhaps matches TRBD2 (5 bases). V gave up 4 bases and J gave up 6 bases, with 6 bases separating them. Per germline, CDR1 SGHRS and CDR2 YFSETQ. The CDR3 covers 11 residues. CDR3 bases: TGCGCCAGCAGCCCGGGGGATACGCAGTATTTT. It is translated as CASSPGDTQYF.

This rearrangement joins TRBV30 to TRBJ2-7, with a tentative D call TRBD1 (5 bases). The CDR3 runs to 15 residues. CDR1 is GTSNPN and CDR2 is SVGIG in the germline V gene (reference sequence). V was trimmed by 2 bases and J by 3 bases, leaving 17 bases between them. The CDR3 loop is CAWSPFLGPGYEQYF. CDR3 DNA: TGTGCCTGGAGTCCCTTCCTGGGGCCCGGCTACGAGCAGTACTTC.

This clone was recorded a few times. The CDR3 spells CASRRLGQGPNYGYTF. CDR3 nucleotides: TGTGCCAGCAGAAGGCTGGGGCAGGGTCCTAACTATGGCTACACCTTC. The genes are TRBV5-4 and TRBJ1-2, with a weak D call TRBD1 (5 bases). This CDR3 contains 16 residues. The V and J ends lost 5 bases and 0 bases respectively, with 17 bases between them. Germline values: CDR1 SGHNT, CDR2 YYREEE (reference sequence).

This clone appeared once. This sequence joins TRBV7-8 and TRBJ1-5; TRBD1 matches 10 bases. This CDR3 is 16 amino acids long. CDR1 SGHVS and CDR2 FQNEAQ come from the germline V gene. The J segment lost 6 bases and the V segment lost 1 base, leaving 6 bases of the junction unmatched. CDR3 DNA sequence: TGTGCCAGCAGCTTAGGGGGACAGGGGTTTGCTCAGCCCCAGCATTTT. This gives the protein CASSLGGQGFAQPQHF.

This clone appeared once. V and J are TRBV2 and TRBJ2-7; unclear D gene. Trimming cost V 4 bases and J 3 bases, with 7 bases left between them. The CDR3 has 12 amino acids. The germline CDR1 and CDR2 sequences are SNHLY and FYNNEI. CDR3 loop: CASSATRYEQYF. The CDR3 nucleotides are TGTGCCAGCAGTGCGACACGCTACGAGCAGTACTTC.

This clone was detected once. The chain employs TRBV19 and TRBJ1-5, with 8 bases that match TRBD1. This CDR3 is built from 15 residues. From germline, CDR1 is LNHDA and CDR2 SQIVND (reference sequence). J lost 7 bases, V lost 6 bases, and 11 bases had no gene match. CDR3 bases: TGTGCCAGTAGCGAGCGCAGGGGGCAGCGGCAGCCCCAGCATTTT. This codes for CASSERRGQRQPQHF.

This chain connects TRBV19 to TRBJ1-2; D call uncertain. V was clipped by 3 bases and J by 3 bases, with 17 bases between them. The V gene's germline CDR1 is LNHDA and CDR2 SQIVND (reference sequence). The length of the CDR3 is 16 residues. This CDR3 reads CASSIGVGREHYGYTF. The CDR3 DNA reads as TGTGCCAGTAGTATTGGGGTCGGCCGGGAACACTATGGCTACACCTTC.

This sequence joins TRBV10-3 and TRBJ2-2; 9 positions match TRBD1. This CDR3 comprises 15 residues. The J segment lost 2 bases and the V segment lost 5 bases, leaving 3 bases of the junction unmatched. CDR1 and CDR2 from the germline V gene are ENHRY and SYGVKD. The CDR3 sequence: CAISTGQGNTGELFF. In DNA form, the CDR3 reads TGTGCCATCAGTACGGGACAGGGAAACACCGGGGAGCTGTTTTTT.

This sequence joins TRBV5-1 and TRBJ2-3, with D tentatively TRBD2 (6 bases). Trimming stripped 6 bases from V and 0 bases from J, with 11 bases between. The CDR3 length is 14 residues. Germline CDR1 and CDR2: SGHRS and YFSETQ. The CDR3 DNA sequence: TGCGCCAGCAATTTGCGGGGAAGCACAGATACGCAGTATTTT. This gives the protein CASNLRGSTDTQYF. Drawing the rest from reference TRBV5-1 and TRBJ2-3, the complete variable domain is KAGVTQTPRYLIKTRGQQVTLSCSPISGHRSVSWYQQTPGQGLQFLFEYFSETQRNKGNFPGRFSGRQFSNSRSEMNVSTLELGDSALYLCASNLRGSTDTQYFGPGTRLTVL.